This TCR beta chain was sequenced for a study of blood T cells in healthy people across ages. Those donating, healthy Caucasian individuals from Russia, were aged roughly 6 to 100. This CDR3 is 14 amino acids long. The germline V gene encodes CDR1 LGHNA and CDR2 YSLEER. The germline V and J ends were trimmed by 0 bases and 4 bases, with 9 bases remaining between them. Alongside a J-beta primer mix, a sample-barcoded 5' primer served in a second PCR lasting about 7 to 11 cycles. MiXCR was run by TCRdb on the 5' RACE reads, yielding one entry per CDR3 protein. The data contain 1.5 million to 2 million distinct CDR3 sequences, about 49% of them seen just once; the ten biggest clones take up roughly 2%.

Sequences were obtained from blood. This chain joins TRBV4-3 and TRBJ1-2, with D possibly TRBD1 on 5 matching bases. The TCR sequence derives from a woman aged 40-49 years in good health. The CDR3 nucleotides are TGCGCCAGCAGCCAAGAAAGGACATCCTATGGCTACACCTTC. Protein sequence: CASSQERTSYGYTF.